The entry below gives a single T cell receptor (beta chain) sequence along with its context. Its antigen is not known. This sample is part of a study of cytomegalovirus exposure and HLA in healthy donors. The CDR3 spans 13 residues. The germline V gene has CDR1 SGHNT and CDR2 YYREEE (reference sequence). V was clipped by 6 bases and J by 5 bases; unmatched bases: 4. Broader study findings: In a later analysis, at a false discovery rate of 0.05, about 16,000 TCR beta sequences matched HLA alleles.

13 Jbeta primers and 60 Vbeta primers were used for the PCR. Original processing notes: In a later analysis, around 10 million of 60 million to 80 million unique beta chains occurred in at least two donors. The assay was immunoSEQ multiplex PCR, and TCRdb's table has in-frame clones only and misses some. The V and J calls and the clone size are those of that table, but D and trimming were determined from the DNA. The sample has 150,000 or so clones; over 65% are singletons. The sequencing input was PBMCs. V and J are TRBV5-4 and TRBJ2-7; 11 bases map to TRBD1. The sequence came from a man in his forties in good health and CMV-seropositive. The CDR3 DNA follows: TGTGCCAGCACCCGGGACAGGGGGAACGAGCAGTACTTC. This codes for CASTRDRGNEQYF.